This entry lists 20 T cell receptor beta chains sequenced from one sample in a study of T cells in Graves' hyperthyroidism and ophthalmopathy. Amplification targeted TCR beta CDR3 regions from RNA transcripts. RT-PCR in the first round (using the HTBI primer set) targeted the TCR CDR3. TCRdb used MiXCR to reprocess the multiplex PCR reads, holding one entry per CDR3 protein. The sample lists 730,000 or so distinct CDR3 sequences; approximately 18% were seen once. Material for sequencing was blood. The receptors shown here come from a woman aged 50 to 60 with Graves' hyperthyroidism that later progressed to Graves' ophthalmopathy.

This clonotype has a count of ten or more. The J gene is TRBJ1-1, the V gene TRBV6-1, with D possibly TRBD1 on 6 matching bases. The V gene lost 6 bases and the J gene lost 1 base, with 21 bases spanning the gap. Germline CDR1 reads MNHNS; CDR2 reads SASEGT. This CDR3 region has 17 residues. The CDR3 loop is CASRMGHDLLRNTEAFF. DNA for the CDR3: TGTGCCAGCAGGATGGGACACGACCTCCTTCGGAACACTGAAGCTTTCTTT.

This clonotype was seen a few times. Sequence at one end of the junction differs from germline and may be a read error. The chain links TRBV5-1 to TRBJ1-2, with a weak D call TRBD1 (5 bases). Looked up from germline, CDR1 is SGHRS and CDR2 is YFSETQ. The CDR3 extends over 16 amino acids. CDR3 sequence: CVSSLVGGEANYGYTF. Here the CDR3 DNA reads TGCGTCAGCAGCTTGGTCGGGGGAGAAGCTAACTATGGCTACACCTTC.

In this sample, this clonotype turned up many times. The genes are TRBV2 and TRBJ2-4; the D gene is possibly TRBD1 (7 bases). V was shortened by 8 bases and J by 2 bases, with 13 bases between the two germline ends. Per germline, CDR1 SNHLY and CDR2 FYNNEI. This CDR3 has 14 residues. In nucleotides, the CDR3 is TGTGCCAGCCCCGACAGGGACTCCAAAAACATTCAGTACTTC. Protein product: CASPDRDSKNIQYF.

Many counts were recorded for this clonotype. This chain joins TRBV5-4 and TRBJ2-2; TRBD2 is a possible D gene (5 bases). CDR3 length equals 16 residues. The V end lost 4 bases, the J end lost 0 bases, and 13 bases lay between the germline ends. The germline V gene has CDR1 SGHNT and CDR2 YYREEE (reference sequence). Here the CDR3 reads CASSPPLEPNTGELFF. CDR3 bases: TGTGCCAGCAGCCCTCCACTAGAGCCGAACACCGGGGAGCTGTTTTTT.

This chain links TRBV5-1 with TRBJ2-4, with 9 bases lining up with TRBD1. Germline V CDR1 and CDR2: SGHRS, YFSETQ. V lost 3 bases and J lost 7; bases outside the gene matches: 5. The CDR3 sequence is 14 residues long. The CDR3 coding sequence is TGCGCCAGCAGCTCGTGGGACAGGGCTAACATTCAGTACTTC. Protein sequence: CASSSWDRANIQYF.

This clonotype was detected many times. The genes are TRBV30 and TRBJ1-1; D gene uncertain. Trimming removed 0 bases from V and 2 bases from J, with 13 bases in between. This CDR3 comprises 15 residues. Germline V gene lookup returns CDR1 GTSNPN and CDR2 SVGIG (reference sequence). The CDR3 spells CAWSVDSRLNTEAFF. The CDR3 nucleotides read TGTGCCTGGAGTGTAGATTCCAGGCTTAACACTGAAGCTTTCTTT.

Comments on this clonotype: The germline gene is not matched at one end of the junction; a read error may be the cause. The gene calls are TRBV6-5 and TRBJ1-1; D gene ambiguous. Germline V lookup: CDR1 MNHEY, CDR2 SVGAGI. The CDR3 contains 11 residues. Here the CDR3 DNA reads TGTGCCAGCAGTTCAGGCCCTGAAGCTTCCTTT. Amino acids: CASSSGPEASF.

This chain links TRBV19 with TRBJ2-3; 8 bases are a match to TRBD1. Per germline, CDR1 LNHDA and CDR2 SQIVND (reference sequence). The CDR3 has 15 residues. The trim removed 4 bases at V and 5 bases at J, leaving 8 bases unmatched. In nucleotides, the CDR3 is TGTGCCAGTAGTAGGCCAGGGGGCGGAGGAGATACGCAGTATTTT. This gives the protein CASSRPGGGGDTQYF.

This clonotype was found many times. J is TRBJ2-1 and V is TRBV5-1, with TRBD1 identical over 8 bases. The CDR3 is made up of 17 amino acids. CDR1 is SGHRS and CDR2 is YFSETQ in the germline V gene. The V gene end was trimmed by 4 bases and the J gene end by 8 bases; junction bases not matched to a gene: 17. The CDR3 sequence is CASSVPRGTGLGDEQFF. CDR3 sequence (DNA): TGCGCCAGCAGCGTACCCCGTGGGACAGGCCTCGGAGATGAGCAGTTCTTC.

This clonotype has only a few counts. The genes are TRBV6-1 and TRBJ1-3, with 8 bases lining up with TRBD1. Losses at the gene ends were 5 bases for V and 4 bases for J; bases not matched to a gene: 22. The CDR3 length is 20 residues. From germline, CDR1 is MNHNS and CDR2 SASEGT. The CDR3 region is CASSSIPDRADYFFGNTIYF. The CDR3 region has the DNA TGTGCCAGCAGTTCTATACCGGACAGGGCGGACTACTTTTTCGGAAACACCATATATTTT.

The chain is built from TRBV9 and TRBJ2-1, with unresolved D. V was cut by 3 bases and J by 1 base, with 8 bases left in between. There are 14 residues in the CDR3. Looked up from germline, CDR1 is SGDLS and CDR2 is YYNGEE. The CDR3 DNA sequence: TGTGCCAGCAGCGCCCGCCCATCCTACAATGAGCAGTTCTTC. Its protein is CASSARPSYNEQFF.

There are a few counts of this clonotype. The chain uses TRBV7-9 and TRBJ1-2, with a possible D match to TRBD1 (5 bases). Per the germline V gene, CDR1 is SEHNR and CDR2 is FQNEAQ (reference sequence). V lost 1 base, J lost 1 base, and 10 bases lay in between. The CDR3 sequence is 15 residues long. CDR3: CASSLGTPGNYGYTF. DNA of the CDR3: TGTGCCAGCAGCTTAGGGACACCCGGTAACTATGGCTACACCTTC.

This clonotype came up a few times. This chain links TRBV6-1 with TRBJ2-7; maybe TRBD2 (6 bases). Germline lookup yields CDR1 MNHNS and CDR2 SASEGT. Trimming stripped 7 bases from V and 1 base from J, with 14 bases between. The CDR3 totals 14 residues. The CDR3 region is CASNAGRGSYEQYF. The CDR3 region has the DNA TGTGCCAGCAACGCGGGGCGCGGGTCCTACGAGCAGTACTTC.

This clonotype appeared many times. V is TRBV11-2 and J is TRBJ2-1; 8 bases fit TRBD2. Losses at the gene ends were 6 bases for V and 15 bases for J; bases not matched to a gene: 4. Germline-derived CDR1 and CDR2 are SGHAT and FQNNGV. The CDR3 extends over 10 amino acids. The CDR3 protein is CASSAGGAFF. The CDR3 DNA reads as TGTGCCAGCAGTGCGGGGGGAGCGTTCTTC.

This clonotype was detected a few times. The chain links TRBV4-1 to TRBJ2-5; D call uncertain. V was cut by 4 bases and J by 2 bases, with 11 bases left in between. Germline CDR1 and CDR2: MGHRA and YSYEKL. This CDR3 comprises 14 residues. The CDR3 sequence: CASSPNASQETQYF. The DNA for the CDR3 is TGCGCCAGCAGCCCCAATGCCTCTCAAGAGACCCAGTACTTC.

The rearrangement joins TRBV19 to TRBJ1-3; D possibly corresponds to TRBD1 (5 bases). Germline CDR1 reads LNHDA; CDR2 reads SQIVND (reference sequence). CDR3 length equals 15 residues. V gave up 4 bases and J gave up 1 base, with 11 bases separating them. The CDR3 spells CASSTSTESGNTIYF. DNA of the CDR3: TGTGCCAGTAGTACCTCGACAGAATCTGGAAACACCATATATTTT.

This clonotype has only a few counts. V and J are TRBV20-1 and TRBJ2-7; TRBD1 matches at 8 bases. Germline-derived CDR1 and CDR2 are DFQATT and SNEGSKA (reference sequence). The ends lost 6 bases at V and 4 bases at J; junction bases unmatched: 14. The CDR3 extends over 15 amino acids. The chain's CDR3 is CSATRAGQGEYEQYF. The CDR3 nucleotides are TGCAGTGCCACCCGAGCCGGACAGGGAGAATACGAGCAGTACTTC.

The table lists this clonotype with many counts. The chain combines TRBV2 with TRBJ1-1, with D possibly being TRBD1 (6 bases). Trimming left V 8 bases short and J 11 bases short, with 15 bases between. Germline CDR1 is SNHLY and CDR2 is FYNNEI. This CDR3 is 11 amino acids long. CDR3: CASQQGGSAFF. The CDR3 DNA follows: TGTGCCAGCCAACAAGGGGGGTCTGCTTTCTTT.

The CDR3 loop reads CASSLGQEASNQPQHF. The CDR3 coding sequence is TGTGCCAGCAGCTTGGGACAGGAGGCAAGCAATCAGCCCCAGCATTTT. The V gene is TRBV5-5, the J gene TRBJ1-5; D is possibly TRBD1 (6 bases). CDR1 SGHKS and CDR2 YYEKEE come from the germline V gene (reference sequence). This CDR3 has 16 amino acids. The V gene lost 0 bases and the J gene lost 1 base, with 11 bases spanning the gap.

This clonotype was seen only a few times. The chain carries TRBV19 and TRBJ1-2; D ambiguous. This CDR3 contains 14 residues. V dropped 5 bases and J dropped 8 bases, with 18 bases sitting between them. Germline loops: CDR1 LNHDA, CDR2 SQIVND (reference sequence). The DNA for the CDR3 is TGTGCCAGTAGTTCCGACCCTCCTCCGGGCGGCTACACCTTC. Its translation is CASSSDPPPGGYTF.